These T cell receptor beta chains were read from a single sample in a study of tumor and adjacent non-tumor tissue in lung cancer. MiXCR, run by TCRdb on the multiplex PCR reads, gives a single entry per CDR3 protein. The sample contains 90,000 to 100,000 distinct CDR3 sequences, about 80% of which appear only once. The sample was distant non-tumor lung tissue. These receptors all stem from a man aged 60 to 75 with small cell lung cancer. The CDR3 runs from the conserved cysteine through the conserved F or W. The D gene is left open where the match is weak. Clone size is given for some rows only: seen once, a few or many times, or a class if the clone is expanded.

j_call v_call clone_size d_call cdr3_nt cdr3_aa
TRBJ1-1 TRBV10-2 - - TGCGCCAGCAGGGACATGGAGGTGAACACTGAAGCTTTCTTT CASRDMEVNTEAFF
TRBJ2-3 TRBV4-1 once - TGCGCCAGCAGCCTTAAAGGCGGATTAGGCGGGGGCTGGTATAGGCAGTATTTT CASSLKGGLGGGWYRQYF
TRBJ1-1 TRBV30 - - TGTTCCTGGATCCAAAGGGGAAATGAAGCTTTCTTT CSWIQRGNEAFF
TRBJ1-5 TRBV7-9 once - TGTGCCAGGAACTCCAGCAAGCCCCAGCATTTT CARNSSKPQHF
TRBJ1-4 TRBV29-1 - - TGCAGCGCCTGGTCATGGTGTGTCGAAAAACTGTTTTTT CSAWSWCVEKLFF
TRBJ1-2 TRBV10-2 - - TGCGCCAGCAGTGACTCCAGGGACAATGGCTACATCTTC CASSDSRDNGYIF
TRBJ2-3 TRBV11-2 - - TGTGCCAGCAGCTTAGAGTCAACGAGTGGGGGGGCATATACAGATACGCAGTATTTT CASSLESTSGGAYTDTQYF
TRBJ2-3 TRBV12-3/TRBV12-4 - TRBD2 TGTGCCTGCAGCCGGACTAGCGGGAGTTTCACAGATACGCAGTTTTTT CACSRTSGSFTDTQFF
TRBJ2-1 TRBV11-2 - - TGTGCCAGCAGCTTACTAGCGCGAGGGCTCAATGAGCACTTCTTC CASSLLARGLNEHFF
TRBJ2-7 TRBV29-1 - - TGCAGCGTTGAAGTTAGTGGGGCACACCCCGGAAAGCAGAACTTC CSVEVSGAHPGKQNF
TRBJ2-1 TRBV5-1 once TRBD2 TGCGCCAGCGCAACTCAAGCGGGAGACTACAATAAGCAGTTCTTT CASATQAGDYNKQFF
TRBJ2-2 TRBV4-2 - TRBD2 TGCGCCAGCAGCCGACTAGCGGGAGATACCTGGGAGCTGTTTTTT CASSRLAGDTWELFF
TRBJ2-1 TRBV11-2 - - TGTGCCAGAAGCTTAGAGGCAGGGTTAGTTGAGCAGTCCTTC CARSLEAGLVEQSF
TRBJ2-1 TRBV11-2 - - TGTGCCAGCACCTTAGAGGCAACGGGAGAGGGGAGGAATGAGCAGTTCTTC CASTLEATGEGRNEQFF
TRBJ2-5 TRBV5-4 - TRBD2 TGTGCCAGCTGCTTGACTAGCGGGGAAGGGGACCAGTACTTC CASCLTSGEGDQYF
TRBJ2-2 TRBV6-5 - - TGTGCCAGTAGTTACTCGAATTCGGGGACCGGGGAGCTGTTTTTT CASSYSNSGTGELFF
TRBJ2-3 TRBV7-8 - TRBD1 TGTGCCAGCAGCTCCACCGGGACAGGGCATTTAATCACAGATACGCAGTATTTC CASSSTGTGHLITDTQYF
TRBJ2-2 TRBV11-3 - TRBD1 TGTGCCAGCTACCGGCACAGGGGAGCGTCCGGGGAGCTGTTTTTT CASYRHRGASGELFF
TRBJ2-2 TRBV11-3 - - TGTGCCAGCAGCTTAACAACGGGAGTGGTCACCCGGGAGCTGTTTTTT CASSLTTGVVTRELFF
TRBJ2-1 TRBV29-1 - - TGCGGCGGAGCCCCGTTGCGCGGGTATTACAATGAGCGGTTCTTC CGGAPLRGYYNERFF
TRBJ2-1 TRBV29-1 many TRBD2 TGCAGCGTTGCGGGGCGGGAGGGAAGGGCAAATGAGCAGTTCTTC CSVAGREGRANEQFF
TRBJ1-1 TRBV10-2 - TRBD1 TGCGTCAGCAGGGACAGGGAAGGGGACACTGAAGCTTTCTTT CVSRDREGDTEAFF
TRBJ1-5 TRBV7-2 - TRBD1 TGTGCCAGCAGCGCCCAGACAGGGGCAGGACAGCCCCAGCATTTT CASSAQTGAGQPQHF
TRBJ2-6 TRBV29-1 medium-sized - TGCAGCGCCGACATCTCTGGGGCCAACGTCCTGACTTTC CSADISGANVLTF
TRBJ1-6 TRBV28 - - TGTGCCAGCATCGAAACAGGAGTGAATTCACCCCTCCACTTT CASIETGVNSPLHF
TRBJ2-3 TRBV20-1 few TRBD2 TGCAGAGCCTTCAAGCGGACTAGCGGGTTCACAGATACGCAGTATTTT CRAFKRTSGFTDTQYF
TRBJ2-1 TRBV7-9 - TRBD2 TGTGCCAGCTGGCGCTTCCTAGCGGGAACCTACAATGAGCAGTTTTTC CASWRFLAGTYNEQFF
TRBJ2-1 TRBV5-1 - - TGCGCCAGCGGCTTGGAGTCTAATTGGCACAATGAGCAGTTCTTC CASGLESNWHNEQFF
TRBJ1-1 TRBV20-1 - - TGCAGTGCCAGAGATCTCTACAAGGGCGGAGGAGGGAACAGTGAAGCTTTCTTT CSARDLYKGGGGNSEAFF
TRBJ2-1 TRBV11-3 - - TGTGCCAGCAGCTTTGTACTAGGCGGTGAGCAGTTCTTC CASSFVLGGEQFF
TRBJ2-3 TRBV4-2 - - TGTGCCAGCCAAGTTCAACAGGGTGGGTGGACAGATACGCAGTATTTT CASQVQQGGWTDTQYF
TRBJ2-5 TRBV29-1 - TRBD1 TGCAGCGCAAATCAGGGACAGGGGAACCAAGAGATCCAGTACTTC CSANQGQGNQEIQYF
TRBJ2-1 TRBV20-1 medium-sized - TGTAAAGGGGGTAGCTCCCTGGGTGAGCAGTTCTTC CKGGSSLGEQFF
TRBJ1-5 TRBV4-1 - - TGTGCCAGCAGCCAGGGGATGTCTCAGCCCCACGATTTT CASSQGMSQPHDF
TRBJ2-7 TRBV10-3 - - TGTGCCATCAGTGACCCGGGGCGAGGTAAAAAGTCCTACGAGCACTACTTC CAISDPGRGKKSYEHYF
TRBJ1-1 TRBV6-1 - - TGTGCCAGCAGTGGCGGGACCACCCGGTCAGGAAGCACTGGAGCTTTCTTT CASSGGTTRSGSTGAFF